Listed below are T cell receptor beta chains from one sample, sequenced in a study of T cell clonotyping in hematopoietic cell transplantation. Produced via immunoSEQ multiplex PCR; TCRdb's table is partial and in-frame only. The sample shows some 19,000 clones, 70% to 85% of them seen only once. The starting material was peripheral blood mononuclear cells, obtained before stem cell transplant. The receptors originated from a man aged 55 to 70 with acute myeloid leukemia. Some clones in this sample may be carry-over from other donors' samples. CDR3s include the opening cysteine and the closing phenylalanine or tryptophan. D genes are given only for firm matches. A row's size may be missing; if present it is once, few, many or a size class.

len: 11
abundance: -
v_gene: TRBV5-1
j_gene: TRBJ2-7
d_gene: -
CDR3nt: TGCGCCAGCAGCTCCTCCTACGAGCAGTACTTC
CDR3aa: CASSSSYEQYF

len: 17
abundance: -
v_gene: TRBV6-1
j_gene: TRBJ2-3
d_gene: TRBD2
CDR3nt: TGTGCCAGCAGTGAAGATAAACTAGCGGAGAGCACAGATACGCAGTATTTT
CDR3aa: CASSEDKLAESTDTQYF

len: 16
abundance: -
v_gene: TRBV6-5
j_gene: TRBJ2-2
d_gene: TRBD1
CDR3nt: TGTGCCAGCAGTTACGAGACAGGGTTGGGCACCGGGGAGCTGTTTTTT
CDR3aa: CASSYETGLGTGELFF

len: 16
abundance: -
v_gene: TRBV10-3
j_gene: TRBJ2-3
d_gene: -
CDR3nt: TGTGCCATCCAAGGGGAGGACCTCGGGTTACAAGATACGCAGTATTTT
CDR3aa: CAIQGEDLGLQDTQYF

len: 16
abundance: -
v_gene: TRBV28
j_gene: TRBJ2-3
d_gene: TRBD1
CDR3nt: TGTGCCAGCAGTTCTCCAACAGGGGTCCCTGCAGATACGCAGTATTTT
CDR3aa: CASSSPTGVPADTQYF

len: 14
abundance: -
v_gene: TRBV6-5
j_gene: TRBJ1-2
d_gene: TRBD1
CDR3nt: TGTGCCAGCAGTTACGATATGACAGGGACTGGCTACACCTTC
CDR3aa: CASSYDMTGTGYTF

len: 14
abundance: -
v_gene: TRBV4-1
j_gene: TRBJ1-1
d_gene: -
CDR3nt: TGCGCCAGCAGCCAAGATATAGGGACGGTGCGCGCTTTCTTT
CDR3aa: CASSQDIGTVRAFF

len: 13
abundance: -
v_gene: TRBV1
j_gene: TRBJ1-1
d_gene: -
CDR3nt: TGCACCAGCAGCCAGGGGGACAGGAGGTTGGCTTTCTTT
CDR3aa: CTSSQGDRRLAFF

len: 15
abundance: -
v_gene: TRBV28
j_gene: TRBJ2-2
d_gene: TRBD1
CDR3nt: TGTGCCAGCAGCGAACACAGGGGGATCACCGGGGAGCTGTTTTTT
CDR3aa: CASSEHRGITGELFF

len: 14
abundance: -
v_gene: TRBV19
j_gene: TRBJ1-2
d_gene: TRBD1
CDR3nt: TGTGCCAGTAGTATGGACAGGGAGGGGGCTGGCTACACCTTC
CDR3aa: CASSMDREGAGYTF

len: 13
abundance: -
v_gene: TRBV9
j_gene: TRBJ1-1
d_gene: -
CDR3nt: TGTGCCAGCAGCGTCCTGGAGAACACTGAAGCTTTCTTT
CDR3aa: CASSVLENTEAFF

len: 14
abundance: -
v_gene: TRBV4-3
j_gene: TRBJ2-7
d_gene: TRBD1
CDR3nt: TGCGCCAGCAGCCAGAACAGGGGCAACTACGAGCAGTACTTC
CDR3aa: CASSQNRGNYEQYF

len: 13
abundance: -
v_gene: TRBV11-2
j_gene: TRBJ2-2
d_gene: -
CDR3nt: TGTGCCAGCAGCTTAGCGGGGTTCGGGGAGCTGTTTTTT
CDR3aa: CASSLAGFGELFF

len: 14
abundance: -
v_gene: TRBV2
j_gene: TRBJ2-7
d_gene: -
CDR3nt: TGTGCCAGCCACGTCGATTCAAACTCCTACGAGCAGTACTTC
CDR3aa: CASHVDSNSYEQYF

len: 14
abundance: -
v_gene: TRBV5-4
j_gene: TRBJ2-3
d_gene: -
CDR3nt: TGTGCCAGCAGCTTGTGGGGCCCCACAGATACGCAGTATTTT
CDR3aa: CASSLWGPTDTQYF

len: 11
abundance: -
v_gene: TRBV5-1
j_gene: TRBJ1-1
d_gene: -
CDR3nt: TGCGCCAGCGTAGGGAACACTGAAGCTTTCTTT
CDR3aa: CASVGNTEAFF

len: 12
abundance: -
v_gene: TRBV2
j_gene: TRBJ1-2
d_gene: -
CDR3nt: TGTGCCAGCAGTGAAAACAGGGTCGGCTACACCTTC
CDR3aa: CASSENRVGYTF

len: 15
abundance: few
v_gene: TRBV6-6
j_gene: TRBJ1-2
d_gene: TRBD1
CDR3nt: TGTGCCAGCAGTGACAGGACAGGGGTTAACTATGGCTACACCTTC
CDR3aa: CASSDRTGVNYGYTF

len: 13
abundance: -
v_gene: TRBV15
j_gene: TRBJ2-7
d_gene: -
CDR3nt: TGTGCCACCAGCGGTGGGACCACCTACGAGCAGTACTTC
CDR3aa: CATSGGTTYEQYF

len: 18
abundance: -
v_gene: TRBV4-2
j_gene: TRBJ1-3
d_gene: -
CDR3nt: TGTGCCAGCAGCCAGCCAAGCACGGCGGGGCTCGGAGGAAACACCATATATTTT
CDR3aa: CASSQPSTAGLGGNTIYF

len: 12
abundance: -
v_gene: TRBV6-5
j_gene: TRBJ1-1
d_gene: -
CDR3nt: TGTGCCAGCTCCCGGACGGTTACTGAAGCTTTCTTT
CDR3aa: CASSRTVTEAFF

len: 15
abundance: -
v_gene: TRBV7-8
j_gene: TRBJ1-5
d_gene: -
CDR3nt: TGTGCCAGCAGCCAAAACGAGGGAATTGGTCAGCCCCAGCATTTT
CDR3aa: CASSQNEGIGQPQHF

len: 16
abundance: -
v_gene: TRBV19
j_gene: TRBJ2-4
d_gene: -
CDR3nt: TGTGCCAGTAGTACCCCACGAACAGGGGAGCGGGGCATTCAGTACTTC
CDR3aa: CASSTPRTGERGIQYF

len: 15
abundance: -
v_gene: TRBV2
j_gene: TRBJ2-7
d_gene: -
CDR3nt: TGTGCCAGCAGAGATTTCGCGGGGGACACCTACGAGCAGTACTTC
CDR3aa: CASRDFAGDTYEQYF

len: 15
abundance: -
v_gene: TRBV7-2
j_gene: TRBJ2-2
d_gene: -
CDR3nt: TGTGCCAGCAGCTTAGATGGGGGGGCCACCGGGGAGCTGTTTTTT
CDR3aa: CASSLDGGATGELFF

len: 15
abundance: -
v_gene: TRBV28
j_gene: TRBJ2-1
d_gene: TRBD1
CDR3nt: TGTGCCAGCAGTCCCGGACAGGGGAAGTTGTATGAGCAGTTCTTC
CDR3aa: CASSPGQGKLYEQFF

len: 10
abundance: few
v_gene: TRBV7-9
j_gene: TRBJ1-1
d_gene: -
CDR3nt: TGTGCCAGCGGTAGATCTGAAGCTTTCTTT
CDR3aa: CASGRSEAFF

len: 16
abundance: -
v_gene: TRBV15
j_gene: TRBJ1-2
d_gene: TRBD1
CDR3nt: TGTGCCACCAGCAGAGAATCCTCAGGGGGCAAGGATGGCTACACCTTC
CDR3aa: CATSRESSGGKDGYTF

len: 15
abundance: -
v_gene: TRBV10-3
j_gene: TRBJ1-2
d_gene: TRBD1
CDR3nt: TGTGCCATCAGTGAGCCTAGACAGGGGAACTATGGCTACACCTTC
CDR3aa: CAISEPRQGNYGYTF

len: 15
abundance: -
v_gene: TRBV6-5
j_gene: TRBJ1-5
d_gene: TRBD1
CDR3nt: TGTGCCAGCAGCGTCGACAGGGGGCGCGTTCAGCCCCAGCATTTT
CDR3aa: CASSVDRGRVQPQHF

len: 12
abundance: few
v_gene: TRBV6-5
j_gene: TRBJ1-6
d_gene: -
CDR3nt: TGTGCCAGCAGATCACAGGGTCTCGTCCTCCACTTT
CDR3aa: CASRSQGLVLHF

len: 17
abundance: -
v_gene: TRBV19
j_gene: TRBJ1-2
d_gene: -
CDR3nt: TGTGCCAGTAGCAGATTGGGGATACAAACAGGGAACTATGGCTACACCTTC
CDR3aa: CASSRLGIQTGNYGYTF

len: 11
abundance: -
v_gene: TRBV6-5
j_gene: TRBJ1-2
d_gene: -
CDR3nt: TGTGCCAGCAGGGCGGACAATGTCTACACCTTC
CDR3aa: CASRADNVYTF

len: 13
abundance: -
v_gene: TRBV29-1
j_gene: TRBJ1-4
d_gene: -
CDR3nt: TGCAGCGCCACAGGGTCGGCTAATGAAAAACTGTTTTTT
CDR3aa: CSATGSANEKLFF

len: 12
abundance: -
v_gene: TRBV5-1
j_gene: TRBJ1-2
d_gene: -
CDR3nt: TGCGCCAGCAGCCCACAGGAAAATGGCTACACCTTC
CDR3aa: CASSPQENGYTF

len: 14
abundance: once
v_gene: TRBV9
j_gene: TRBJ1-4
d_gene: -
CDR3nt: TGTGCCAGCAGCGCCCAGGGCTTAGAAGAAAAACTGTTTTTT
CDR3aa: CASSAQGLEEKLFF

len: 15
abundance: -
v_gene: TRBV7-2
j_gene: TRBJ1-6
d_gene: -
CDR3nt: TGTGCCAGCAGCACAATAGGGGGTGGGTATTCACCCCTCCACTTT
CDR3aa: CASSTIGGGYSPLHF

len: 11
abundance: -
v_gene: TRBV2
j_gene: TRBJ2-7
d_gene: -
CDR3nt: TGTGCCAGCAGTCGGGACTACGAGCAGTACTTC
CDR3aa: CASSRDYEQYF

len: 16
abundance: -
v_gene: TRBV11-2
j_gene: TRBJ2-5
d_gene: -
CDR3nt: TGTGCCAGCAGCCCCATCCCCCGGGCCCGTCAAGAGACCCAGTACTTC
CDR3aa: CASSPIPRARQETQYF

len: 15
abundance: -
v_gene: TRBV5-6
j_gene: TRBJ1-1
d_gene: TRBD1
CDR3nt: TGTGCCAGCAGCACGACGGGAGGGGGACAGGTGGTCTCTTTCTTT
CDR3aa: CASSTTGGGQVVSFF

len: 14
abundance: once
v_gene: TRBV9
j_gene: TRBJ2-5
d_gene: -
CDR3nt: TGTGCCAGCAGCGTGTGGTCTCAGGGTGAGACCCAGTACTTC
CDR3aa: CASSVWSQGETQYF

len: 13
abundance: few
v_gene: TRBV7-9
j_gene: TRBJ1-1
d_gene: -
CDR3nt: TGTGCCAGCAGCCGACCCCTTGGCACTGAAGCTTTCTTT
CDR3aa: CASSRPLGTEAFF

len: 13
abundance: -
v_gene: TRBV11-2
j_gene: TRBJ1-2
d_gene: -
CDR3nt: TGTGCCAGCAGCTTAGCCGGAGACTATGGCTACACCTTC
CDR3aa: CASSLAGDYGYTF

len: 13
abundance: -
v_gene: TRBV7-3
j_gene: TRBJ1-2
d_gene: -
CDR3nt: TGTAAGTCTGTTGGAGGGCCGAGCTATGGCTACACCTTC
CDR3aa: CKSVGGPSYGYTF

len: 15
abundance: -
v_gene: TRBV2
j_gene: TRBJ1-3
d_gene: -
CDR3nt: TGTGCCAGCAGTGCGGAAACTTATACGGGAAACACCATATATTTT
CDR3aa: CASSAETYTGNTIYF

len: 17
abundance: few
v_gene: TRBV7-9
j_gene: TRBJ1-1
d_gene: TRBD1
CDR3nt: TGTGCCAGCAGCTTCTCGGGAACCGGGGACAGGGGCACTGAAGCTTTCTTT
CDR3aa: CASSFSGTGDRGTEAFF